This TCR beta chain was profiled in a study of T cell changes during pregnancy in multiple sclerosis (dated by TCRdb to about 2019). Context from the whole study: The study examined how the T cell repertoire changed over the course of pregnancy in women with multiple sclerosis.

The germline V and J ends show losses of 3 bases and 6 bases respectively, and no gene match explains 4 bases of the junction. The germline V gene sets CDR1 to SGHAT and CDR2 to FQNNGV. The CDR3 goes from the cysteine to the phenylalanine over 15 residues. Only CDR3 DNA is held: 45 bases, read in frame from base 1. The method was the immunoSEQ multiplex PCR assay. TCRdb re-hosts the immuneACCESS table, in-frame sequences only. Its copies lack some clones; in the studies checked, an unresolved V gene accounts for under half of them, and the cause for the rest is not known. In all, the sample holds 45,000 to 55,000 clones, and about nine tenths of those were seen once. 0.15% to 0.2% of the sample rests with the top ten. The sample holds one count of this clone. Its antigen remains unidentified. Per-base quality was not reported, and no clone a single base away is much larger than it.

The source of this sequence is a female donor in good health, enrolled as a control in a pregnancy study. The starting material was CD4+ T cells from peripheral blood mononuclear cells, obtained after pregnancy. The chain couples TRBV11-2 to TRBJ2-5; the junction holds 13 bases that match TRBD2. The DNA is as follows: TGTGCCAGCAGCTTCACTAGCGGGGGGGCCAAGACCCAGTACTTC. The resulting protein is CASSFTSGGAKTQYF.